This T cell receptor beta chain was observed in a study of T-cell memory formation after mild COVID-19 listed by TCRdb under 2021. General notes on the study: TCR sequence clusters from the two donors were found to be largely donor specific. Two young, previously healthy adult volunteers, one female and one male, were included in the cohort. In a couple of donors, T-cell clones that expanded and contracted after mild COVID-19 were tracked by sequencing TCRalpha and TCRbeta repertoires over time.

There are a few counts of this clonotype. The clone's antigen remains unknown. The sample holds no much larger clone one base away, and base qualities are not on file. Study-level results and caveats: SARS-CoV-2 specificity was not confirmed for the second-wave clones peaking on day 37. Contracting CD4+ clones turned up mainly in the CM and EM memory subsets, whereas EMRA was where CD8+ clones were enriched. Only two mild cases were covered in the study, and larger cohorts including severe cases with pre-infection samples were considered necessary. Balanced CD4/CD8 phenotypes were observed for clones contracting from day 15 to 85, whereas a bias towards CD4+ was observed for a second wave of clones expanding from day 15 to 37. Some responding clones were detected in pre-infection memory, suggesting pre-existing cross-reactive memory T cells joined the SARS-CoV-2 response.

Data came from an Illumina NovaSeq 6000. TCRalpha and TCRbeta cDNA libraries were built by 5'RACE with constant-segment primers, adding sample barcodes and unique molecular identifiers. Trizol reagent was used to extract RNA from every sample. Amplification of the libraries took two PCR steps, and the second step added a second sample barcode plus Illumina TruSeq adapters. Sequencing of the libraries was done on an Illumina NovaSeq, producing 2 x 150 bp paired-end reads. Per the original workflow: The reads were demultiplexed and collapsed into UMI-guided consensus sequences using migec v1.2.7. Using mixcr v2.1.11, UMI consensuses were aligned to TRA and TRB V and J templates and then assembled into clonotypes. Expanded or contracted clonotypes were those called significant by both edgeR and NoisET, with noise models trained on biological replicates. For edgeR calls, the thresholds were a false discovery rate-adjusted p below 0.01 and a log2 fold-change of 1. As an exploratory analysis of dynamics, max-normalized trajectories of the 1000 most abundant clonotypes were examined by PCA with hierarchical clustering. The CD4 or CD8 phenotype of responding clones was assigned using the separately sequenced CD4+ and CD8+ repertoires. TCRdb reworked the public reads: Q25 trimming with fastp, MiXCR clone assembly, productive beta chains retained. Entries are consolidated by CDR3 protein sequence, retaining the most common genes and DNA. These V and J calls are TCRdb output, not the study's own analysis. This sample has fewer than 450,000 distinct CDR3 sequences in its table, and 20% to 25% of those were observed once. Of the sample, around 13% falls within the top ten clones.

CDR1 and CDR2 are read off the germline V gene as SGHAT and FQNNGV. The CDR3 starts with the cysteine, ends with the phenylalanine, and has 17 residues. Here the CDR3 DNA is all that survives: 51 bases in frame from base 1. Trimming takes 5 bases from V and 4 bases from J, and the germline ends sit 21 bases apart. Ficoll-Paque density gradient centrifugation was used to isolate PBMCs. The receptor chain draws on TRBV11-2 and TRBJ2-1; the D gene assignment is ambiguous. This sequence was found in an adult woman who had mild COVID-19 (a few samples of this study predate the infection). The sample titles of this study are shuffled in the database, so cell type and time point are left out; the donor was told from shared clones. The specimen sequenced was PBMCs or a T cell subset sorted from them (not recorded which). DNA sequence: TGTGCCAGCAGCCCCCTTTCGGCTTCGATGAGATACAATGAGCAGTTCTTC. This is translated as CASSPLSASMRYNEQFF.